Following are 5 T cell receptor beta chains from one sample sequenced in a study of response to subunit inactivated influenza vaccine. One entry per CDR3 protein results from TCRdb running MiXCR on the RT-PCR reads. The top ten clones hold roughly 12% of a sample with 500,000 or so distinct CDR3 sequences, over 9.5% of them seen once. Sequencing was performed on PBMCs from blood, taken more than 35 days after vaccination. Source of these receptors: a man aged 50 to 59 who received an inactivated influenza vaccine.

This clonotype was detected ten times or more. The chain employs TRBV12-3 or TRBV12-4 and TRBJ2-1, with a weak D call TRBD1 (6 bases). V was clipped by 5 bases and J by 7 bases, with 18 bases between them. The CDR3 runs 15 residues. As DNA, the CDR3 is TGTGCCAGCAGTCAAGGACAGAGTTTGAGTAATGAGCAGTTCTTC. Translating gives CASSQGQSLSNEQFF.

The chain joins TRBV27 to TRBJ2-3, with 9 bases that match TRBD1. V lost 7 bases, J lost 1 base, and 3 bases stayed unmatched. The CDR3 loop spans 14 amino acids. Germline loops: CDR1 MNHEY, CDR2 SMNVEV (reference sequence). The CDR3 nucleotides are TGTGCCAGCACCAGGGACAGGGGCACAGATACGCAGTATTTT. Its translation is CASTRDRGTDTQYF.

This clonotype occurred many times. The rearrangement joins TRBV9 to TRBJ2-5; D is undetermined. V lost 0 bases and J lost 3, with 6 bases in between. CDR3 length equals 13 residues. The V gene's germline CDR1 is SGDLS and CDR2 YYNGEE. CDR3 residues: CASSVGSEETQYF. In nucleotides, the CDR3 is TGTGCCAGCAGCGTAGGTTCGGAAGAGACCCAGTACTTC.

This clonotype was observed a few times. The chain combines TRBV12-3 or TRBV12-4 with TRBJ2-2; TRBD2 matches at 9 bases. The V and J ends lost 1 base and 7 bases, in that order; junction bases with no gene match: 7. The CDR3 length is 16 residues. The CDR3 loop reads CASSLGGLAIGGELFF. The CDR3 region has the DNA TGTGCCAGCAGTTTAGGGGGACTAGCTATAGGCGGGGAGCTGTTTTTT.

J is TRBJ2-5 and V is TRBV4-2; TRBD2 matches at 12 bases. V was clipped by 0 bases and J by 2 bases; unmatched bases: 1. This CDR3 has 16 amino acids. Germline loops: CDR1 LGHNA, CDR2 YNFKEQ. CDR3 loop: CASSQDGTSGQETQYF. CDR3 nucleotide sequence: TGTGCCAGCAGCCAAGACGGGACTAGCGGGCAAGAGACCCAGTACTTC.